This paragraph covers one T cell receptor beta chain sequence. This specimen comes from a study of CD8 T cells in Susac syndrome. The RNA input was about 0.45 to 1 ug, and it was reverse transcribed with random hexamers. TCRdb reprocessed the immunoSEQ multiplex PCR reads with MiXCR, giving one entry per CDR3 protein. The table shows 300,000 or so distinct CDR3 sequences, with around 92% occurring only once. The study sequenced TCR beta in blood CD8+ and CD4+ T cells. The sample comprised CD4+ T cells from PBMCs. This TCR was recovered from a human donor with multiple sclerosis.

The CDR3 DNA sequence: TGTGCCACTGAGGCGGGGGATGGGCGAGGCAATCAGCCCCAGCATTTT. The encoded protein is CATEAGDGRGNQPQHF. J is TRBJ1-5 and V is TRBV24-1, with D perhaps TRBD1 (5 bases). This CDR3 has 16 residues. Germline lookup yields CDR1 KGHDR and CDR2 SFDVKD. Trimming stripped 10 bases from V and 2 bases from J, with 20 bases between.